This T cell receptor beta chain was documented in a study of blood T cell repertoires in COVID-19. The wider study: T cells, B-cell-depleted T cells, or PBMCs provided the cDNA or gDNA that served as material.

CDR3 size: 13 residues. Per the germline V gene, CDR1 is SGHAT and CDR2 is FQNNGV. V was cut by 0 bases and J by 2 bases, with 5 bases left in between. This clone was observed a handful of times. Libraries were prepared by immunoSEQ multiplex PCR; TCRdb keeps only in-frame clonotypes and omits some of them. The sample has about 100,000 clones, around 84% seen once. The chain is built from TRBV11-2 and TRBJ2-7; no firm D call. This sequence originates from a woman aged 55 to 70 with acute or convalescent COVID-19. Source material: peripheral blood. CDR3 in DNA: TGTGCCAGCAGCTTAGATCCAGCCTACGAGCAGTACTTC. Residues: CASSLDPAYEQYF.